This T cell receptor beta chain was identified in a study of T cell repertoires in cytomegalovirus infection. Study as a whole: Public signatures in TCR beta pointed to CMV infection and matching HLA type.

To note about this clonotype: What it recognizes is unknown.

MiXCR, applied by TCRdb to the reads, yields one record per CDR3 protein. The sample holds a few hundred thousand distinct CDR3 sequences, about 42% seen once. The CDR3 length is 16 residues. Germline CDR1 SGHDT, CDR2 YYEEEE. The ends lost 6 bases at V and 3 bases at J; junction bases unmatched: 9. Source: cultured PBMCs, taken from culture after CMV antigen stimulation. This sequence was found in a human donor in good health (CMV status not recorded). Some clones in this sample may be carry-over from other donors' samples. The chain is built from TRBV5-6 and TRBJ2-1; 10 bases map to TRBD2. CDR3 amino acids: CASTPRPSGGYNEQFF. The DNA for the CDR3 is TGTGCCAGCACCCCGCGCCCTAGCGGGGGCTACAATGAGCAGTTCTTC.